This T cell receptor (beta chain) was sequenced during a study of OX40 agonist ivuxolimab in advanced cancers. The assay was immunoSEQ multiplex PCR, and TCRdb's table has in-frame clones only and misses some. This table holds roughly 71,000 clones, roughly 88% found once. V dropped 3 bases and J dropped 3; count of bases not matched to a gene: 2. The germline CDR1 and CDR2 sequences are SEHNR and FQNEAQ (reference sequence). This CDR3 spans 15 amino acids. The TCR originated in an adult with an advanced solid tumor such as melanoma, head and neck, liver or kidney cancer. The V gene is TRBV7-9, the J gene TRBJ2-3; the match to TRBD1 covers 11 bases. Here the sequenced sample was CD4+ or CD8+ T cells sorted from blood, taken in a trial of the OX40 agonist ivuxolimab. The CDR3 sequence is CASSFGTGGTDTQYF. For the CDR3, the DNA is TGTGCCAGCAGCTTTGGGACAGGGGGGACAGATACGCAGTATTTT.